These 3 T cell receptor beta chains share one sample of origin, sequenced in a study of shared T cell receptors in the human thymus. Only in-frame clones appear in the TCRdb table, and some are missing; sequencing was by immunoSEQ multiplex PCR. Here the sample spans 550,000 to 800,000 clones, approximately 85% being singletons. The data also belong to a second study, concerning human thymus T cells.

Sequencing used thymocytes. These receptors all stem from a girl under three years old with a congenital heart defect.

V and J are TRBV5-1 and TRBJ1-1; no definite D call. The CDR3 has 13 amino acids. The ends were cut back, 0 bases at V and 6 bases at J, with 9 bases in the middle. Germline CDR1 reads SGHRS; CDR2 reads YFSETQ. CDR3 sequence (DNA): TGCGCCAGCAGCTTGGGCTTGCAGTCTGAAGCTTTCTTT. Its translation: CASSLGLQSEAFF.

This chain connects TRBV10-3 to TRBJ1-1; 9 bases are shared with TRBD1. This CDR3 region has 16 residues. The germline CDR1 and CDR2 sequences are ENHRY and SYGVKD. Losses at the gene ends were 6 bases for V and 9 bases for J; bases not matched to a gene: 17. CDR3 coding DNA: TGTGCCATCAGGCATACAGGGGGCCAGGGAGTTGGGAAAGCTTTCTTT. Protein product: CAIRHTGGQGVGKAFF.

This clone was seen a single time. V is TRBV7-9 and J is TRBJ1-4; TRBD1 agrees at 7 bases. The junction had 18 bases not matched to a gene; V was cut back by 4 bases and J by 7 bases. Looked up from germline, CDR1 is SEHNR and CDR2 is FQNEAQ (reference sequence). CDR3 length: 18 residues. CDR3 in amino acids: CASSSSRDSDLRGEKLFF. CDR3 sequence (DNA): TGTGCCAGCAGCTCAAGTAGGGACAGTGACCTTAGGGGTGAAAAACTGTTTTTT. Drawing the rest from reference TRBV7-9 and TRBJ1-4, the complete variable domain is DTGVSQNPRHKITKRGQNVTFRCDPISEHNRLYWYRQTLGQGPEFLTYFQNEAQLEKSRLLSDRFSAERPKGSFSTLEIQRTEQGDSAMYLCASSSSRDSDLRGEKLFFGSGTQLSVL.